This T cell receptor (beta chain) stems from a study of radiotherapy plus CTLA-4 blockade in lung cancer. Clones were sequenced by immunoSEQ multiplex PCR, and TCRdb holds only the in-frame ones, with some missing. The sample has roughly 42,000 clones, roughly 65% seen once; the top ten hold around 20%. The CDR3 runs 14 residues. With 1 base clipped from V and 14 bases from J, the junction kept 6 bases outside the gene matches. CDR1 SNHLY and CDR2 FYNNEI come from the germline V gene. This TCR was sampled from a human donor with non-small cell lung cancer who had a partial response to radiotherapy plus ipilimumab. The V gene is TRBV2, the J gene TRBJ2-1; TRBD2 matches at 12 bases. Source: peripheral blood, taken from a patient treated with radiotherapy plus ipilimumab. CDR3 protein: CASSEGLAGVRKFF. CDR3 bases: TGTGCCAGCAGTGAAGGACTAGCGGGAGTCCGAAAGTTCTTC.